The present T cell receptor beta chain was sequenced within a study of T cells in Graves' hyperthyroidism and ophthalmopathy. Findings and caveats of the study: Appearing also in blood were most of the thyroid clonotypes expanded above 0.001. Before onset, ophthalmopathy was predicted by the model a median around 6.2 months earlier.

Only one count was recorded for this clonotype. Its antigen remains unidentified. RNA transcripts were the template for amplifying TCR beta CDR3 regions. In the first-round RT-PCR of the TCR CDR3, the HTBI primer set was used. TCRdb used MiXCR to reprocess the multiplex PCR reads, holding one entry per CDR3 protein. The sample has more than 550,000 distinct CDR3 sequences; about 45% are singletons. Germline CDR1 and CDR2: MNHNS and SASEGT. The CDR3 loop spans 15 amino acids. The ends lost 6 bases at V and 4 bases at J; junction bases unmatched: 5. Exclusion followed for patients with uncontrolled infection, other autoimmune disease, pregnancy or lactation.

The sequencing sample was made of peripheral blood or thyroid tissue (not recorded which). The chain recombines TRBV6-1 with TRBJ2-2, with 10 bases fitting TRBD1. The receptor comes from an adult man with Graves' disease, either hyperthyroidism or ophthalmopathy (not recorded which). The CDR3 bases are TGTGCCAGCAGGCGACAGGGGGCGCCCACCGGGGAGCTGTTTTTT. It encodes CASRRQGAPTGELFF.